A single sample gave rise to the 2 T cell receptor beta chains below, sequenced in a study of blood T cell repertoires in COVID-19. Here immunoSEQ multiplex PCR was the method, and the copy in TCRdb shows in-frame clones only, minus some. The sample holds about 330,000 clones, more than 85% seen once. The sequenced sample consisted of PBMCs or T cells enriched from blood (not recorded which). These receptors were obtained from a woman in her 30s who had recovered from COVID-19.

J is TRBJ2-5 and V is TRBV5-5, with 7 bases that match TRBD1. This CDR3 is 15 amino acids long. Germline trimming cut 5 bases from V and 1 base from J; bases unmatched to any gene: 8. Germline CDR1 reads SGHKS; CDR2 reads YYEKEE (reference sequence). CDR3 region: CASRGGALSQETQYF. The CDR3 DNA follows: TGTGCCAGCAGAGGGGGCGCTCTCAGCCAAGAGACCCAGTACTTC.

The rearrangement links TRBV7-2 to TRBJ2-1, with D perhaps TRBD2 (5 bases). CDR1 is SGHTA and CDR2 is FQGNSA in the germline V gene. V lost 3 bases and J 5 bases, leaving 11 bases between the germline ends. The CDR3 is 14 amino acids. The CDR3 is CASSFSPGNNEQFF. CDR3 coding DNA: TGTGCCAGCAGCTTCAGTCCCGGGAACAATGAGCAGTTCTTC.